These 9 T cell receptor beta chains were all obtained from the same sample, sequenced in a study of T-cell reconstitution after alpha-beta-depleted transplantation in children. Molecular barcoding with unique molecular identifiers was used for the TCRbeta library. From the PCR reads, TCRdb called clonotypes with MiXCR, one entry per CDR3 protein. This table has around 450,000 distinct CDR3 sequences, around two fifths appearing once. Sequenced here: PBMCs, sampled before TCRalphabeta/CD19-depleted stem cell transplant. These TCRs come from a girl aged 2-10 years with aplastic anemia, due to receive a stem cell transplant.

This clonotype was detected many times. The rearrangement uses TRBV7-3 and TRBJ2-3; 8 bases are shared with TRBD2. V was clipped by 5 bases and J by 3 bases; unmatched bases: 4. Germline V CDR1 and CDR2: SGHTA, FQGTGA. The CDR3 consists of 14 residues. CDR3 nucleotides: TGTGCCAGCAGCCGGGGGGGTAGTACAGATACGCAGTATTTT. Translation: CASSRGGSTDTQYF.

This clonotype was seen only a few times. The rearrangement links TRBV20-1 to TRBJ2-3; tentatively, D is TRBD2 (6 bases). Germline-derived CDR1 and CDR2 are DFQATT and SNEGSKA (reference sequence). Trimming cost V 0 bases and J 0 bases, with 16 bases left between them. The CDR3 has 17 amino acids. CDR3 region: CSARDRSDGTSTDTQYF. The CDR3 DNA reads TGCAGTGCTAGAGATAGATCGGACGGGACTAGCACAGATACGCAGTATTTT.

CDR3 nucleotides: TGTGCCAGCAGTGAGACAGGGTCCAGGCAGCCCCAGCATTTT. Encoded protein: CASSETGSRQPQHF. The rearrangement uses TRBV28 and TRBJ1-5; TRBD1 aligns across 7 bases. V was pared by 5 bases and J by 7 bases, with 8 bases of the junction left unmatched. The germline gives CDR1 MDHEN, CDR2 SYDVKM. The CDR3 is 14 residues long.

The V call is TRBV5-6, the J call TRBJ2-1; TRBD2 is a possible D gene (5 bases). Per germline, CDR1 SGHDT and CDR2 YYEEEE. The CDR3 loop spans 14 amino acids. V lost 4 bases and J lost 8, with 16 bases in between. The DNA for the CDR3 is TGTGCCAGCAGCCTCCGGACTTGGCGGGATGAGCAGTTCTTC. The encoded protein is CASSLRTWRDEQFF.

The chain employs TRBV20-1 and TRBJ2-7; the D gene is possibly TRBD1 (5 bases). Germline loops: CDR1 DFQATT, CDR2 SNEGSKA (reference sequence). V dropped 1 base and J dropped 2 bases, with 9 bases sitting between them. This CDR3 is 13 amino acids long. CDR3 amino acids: CSARAQGPYEQYF. The CDR3 bases are TGCAGTGCTAGAGCTCAGGGCCCCTACGAGCAGTACTTC.

A few counts support this clonotype. The V and J genes are TRBV29-1 and TRBJ2-5; 7 bases line up with TRBD2. Germline V gene sequence: CDR1 SQVTM, CDR2 ANQGSEA. CDR3 length equals 13 residues. V shed 4 bases, J shed 2 bases, and the junction held 4 bases outside the gene matches. The CDR3 DNA reads as TGCAGCGTTGCTAGCGGAGGACAAGAGACCCAGTACTTC. Amino acids: CSVASGGQETQYF.

This rearrangement joins TRBV28 to TRBJ2-1; 8 bases line up with TRBD1. Germline trimming cut 6 bases from V and 7 bases from J; bases unmatched to any gene: 11. Germline V gene lookup returns CDR1 MDHEN and CDR2 SYDVKM. The CDR3 is made up of 15 amino acids. The CDR3 region is CASSDRGPVNNEQFF. DNA for the CDR3: TGTGCCAGCAGCGACAGGGGACCCGTGAATAATGAGCAGTTCTTC.

This clonotype has ten or more counts. V is TRBV7-6 and J is TRBJ1-4; D might be TRBD1 (6 bases). The germline gives CDR1 SGHVS, CDR2 FNYEAQ. This CDR3 is 16 amino acids long. Trimming took 1 base from V and 8 from J, leaving 17 bases between them. This chain's CDR3 is CASSLVSSEGGEKLFF. DNA of the CDR3: TGTGCCAGCAGCTTAGTAAGCAGCGAAGGGGGGGAAAAACTGTTTTTT. The variable domain in full, with the rest retrieved from reference TRBV7-6 and TRBJ1-4, is GAGVSQSPRYKVTKRGQDVALRCDPISGHVSLYWYRQALGQGPEFLTYFNYEAQQDKSGLPNDRFSAERPEGSISTLTIQRTEQRDSAMYRCASSLVSSEGGEKLFFGSGTQLSVL.

This clonotype was observed a handful of times. The J gene is TRBJ1-1, the V gene TRBV7-9, with D perhaps TRBD1 (6 bases). The CDR3 is 15 amino acids. Trimming stripped 5 bases from V and 1 base from J, with 14 bases between. The germline V gene has CDR1 SEHNR and CDR2 FQNEAQ (reference sequence). In nucleotides, the CDR3 is TGTGCCAGCAGCGACGAACAGGGATGGAACACTGAAGCTTTCTTT. Translation: CASSDEQGWNTEAFF.